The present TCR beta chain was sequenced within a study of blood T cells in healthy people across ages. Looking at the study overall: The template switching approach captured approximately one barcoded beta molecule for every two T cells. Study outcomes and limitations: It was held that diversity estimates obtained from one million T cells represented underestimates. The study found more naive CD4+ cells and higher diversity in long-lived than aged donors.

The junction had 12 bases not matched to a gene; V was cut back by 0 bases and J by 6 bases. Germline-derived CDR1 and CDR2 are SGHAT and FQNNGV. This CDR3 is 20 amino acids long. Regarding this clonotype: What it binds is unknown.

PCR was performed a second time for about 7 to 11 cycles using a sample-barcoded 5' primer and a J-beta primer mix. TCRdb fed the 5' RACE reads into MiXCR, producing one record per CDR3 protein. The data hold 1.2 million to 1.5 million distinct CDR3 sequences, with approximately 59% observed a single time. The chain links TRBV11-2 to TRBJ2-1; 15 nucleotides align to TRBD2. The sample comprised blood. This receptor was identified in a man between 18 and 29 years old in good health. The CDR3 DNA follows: TGTGCCAGCAGCTTAGATCGTGGACTAGCGGGGGGGCGTGGAGTCAATGAGCAGTTCTTC. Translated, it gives CASSLDRGLAGGRGVNEQFF.